The sample holds a few counts of the clone carrying this TCR beta chain. These data come from a study of human T cells and chemical hapten exposure. At the level of the study: Small differences in pooled library volume mainly drove the variation in TCR yields per sample.

Described time point: patch test 1, 2 weeks after DPC sensitization. Treatment defined: therapeutic diphenylcyclopropenone sensitization with weekly scalp DPC. From germline, CDR1 is MNHEY and CDR2 SVGAGI. The CDR3 sequence is 16 residues long. Trimming removed 5 bases from V and 0 bases from J; junction bases left unmatched: 6. Using its own MiXCR run on the RACE reads, TCRdb lists one record per CDR3 protein. Of tens of thousands of distinct CDR3 sequences in the sample, about 10% are singletons; the top ten hold approximately 2.2%. The V call is TRBV6-5, the J call TRBJ2-1, with 8 bases matching TRBD1. The source is a man in his forties with alopecia areata. Some clones in this sample may be carry-over from other donors' samples. Here the sequenced sample was whole blood, taken in connection with sensitization to the hapten diphenylcyclopropenone (DPC). The CDR3 nucleotides read TGTGCCAGCAGTCGTCAGGGGGCTAACTCCTACAATGAGCAGTTCTTC. The encoded protein is CASSRQGANSYNEQFF.